These T cell receptor beta chains were read from a single sample in a study of T cells after yellow fever vaccination. TCRdb recomputed calls from the 5' RACE reads with MiXCR, one row per CDR3 protein. This table holds about 120,000 distinct CDR3 sequences, around 9.8% found once. The specimen comprised CD8+ T cells sorted from PBMCs, sampled on the day of the yellow fever booster vaccination. These receptors were taken from a man between 18 and 35 years old who received the YFV17D yellow fever vaccine. Both conserved end residues are part of each CDR3. Fields, in order: clone size, D gene, J gene, V gene, CDR3 protein, CDR3 DNA. The D gene is left open where the match is weak. Rows may omit the clone size; those that give it use once, few, many or a size class.

NA NA TRBJ2-5 TRBV4-1 CASSQVVCSQETQYF TGCGCCAGCAGCCAAGTGGTCTGCAGCCAAGAGACCCAGTACTTC
few NA TRBJ2-3 TRBV7-8 CASSYGVADTQYF TGTGCCAGCAGCTATGGGGTGGCGGATACGCAGTATTTT
NA NA TRBJ2-4 TRBV5-1 CASSLTQGTVNIQYF TGCGCCAGCAGCTTGACCCAGGGAACTGTAAACATTCAGTACTTC
few NA TRBJ1-5 TRBV27 CASSLGLDNQPQHF TGTGCCAGCAGTCTCGGACTGGACAATCAGCCCCAGCATTTT
many TRBD1 TRBJ2-2 TRBV10-3 CAIQDRDVTGELFF TGTGCCATCCAGGACAGGGATGTGACCGGGGAGCTGTTTTTT
NA NA TRBJ1-1 TRBV28 CASSFRTLNTEAFF TGTGCCAGCAGTTTCCGGACATTGAACACTGAAGCTTTCTTT
few NA TRBJ2-2 TRBV6-6 CASSALGAKNTGELFF TGTGCCAGCTCCGCCCTGGGGGCCAAGAACACCGGGGAGCTGTTTTTT
few NA TRBJ2-1 TRBV7-6 CASSLWGAGVGNEQFF TGTGCCAGCAGCTTATGGGGGGCAGGCGTAGGGAATGAGCAGTTCTTC
NA TRBD1 TRBJ2-5 TRBV7-8 CASIQGETQYF TGTGCCAGCATACAGGGGGAGACCCAGTACTTC
few NA TRBJ1-2 TRBV21-1 CASSKPTSGWRGYTF TGTGCCAGCAGCAAACCGACCAGCGGGTGGCGAGGCTACACCTTC
NA NA TRBJ2-7 TRBV30 CAWRGASYEQYF TGTGCCTGGAGAGGGGCCTCCTACGAGCAGTACTTC
NA TRBD1 TRBJ1-2 TRBV5-1 CASRLNRGLFQGYTF TGCGCCAGCAGGCTTAACAGGGGGCTATTTCAAGGCTACACCTTC